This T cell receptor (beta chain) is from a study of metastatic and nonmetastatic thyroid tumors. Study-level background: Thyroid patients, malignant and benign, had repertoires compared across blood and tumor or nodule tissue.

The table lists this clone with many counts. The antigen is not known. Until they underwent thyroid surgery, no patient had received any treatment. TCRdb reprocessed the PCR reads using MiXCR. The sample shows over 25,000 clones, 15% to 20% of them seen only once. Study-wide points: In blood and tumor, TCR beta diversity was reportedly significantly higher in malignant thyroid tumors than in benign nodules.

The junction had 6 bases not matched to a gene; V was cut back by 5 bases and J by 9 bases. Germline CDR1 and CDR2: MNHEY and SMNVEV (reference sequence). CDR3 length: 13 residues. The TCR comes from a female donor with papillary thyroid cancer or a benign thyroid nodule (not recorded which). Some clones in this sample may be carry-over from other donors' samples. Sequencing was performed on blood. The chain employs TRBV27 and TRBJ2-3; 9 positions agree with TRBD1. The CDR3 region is CASSPDRGDTQYF. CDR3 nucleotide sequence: TGTGCCAGCAGTCCCGACAGGGGGGACACGCAGTATTTT.